This TCR beta chain comes out of a study of cytomegalovirus exposure and HLA in healthy donors (dated by TCRdb to about 2017). For the study in its entirety: A later analysis indicated that the 120 validation repertoires were generated on the platform also employed for the 700 or so repertoires of the first cohort. To predict cytomegalovirus infection status, the study brought together high-throughput TCR immunosequencing, statistical association of individual TCRs with disease status, and machine learning. Along with the roughly 670-subject first cohort, a separate validation cohort of over a hundred different subjects was used. The study aimed to test whether cataloging public T cell receptors could reveal signatures of past pathogen exposure.

Separate from the approximately 670-subject first cohort, the validation cohort of about 110 subjects was the group to which the donors belonged. Libraries were made using the immunoSEQ multiplex PCR assay. Concerning the study's data processing: A statistical classification framework was built for diagnosing cytomegalovirus status from the catalog of TCR beta chain sequences. The table was pulled from immuneACCESS by TCRdb, which kept in-frame rearrangements only. Such tables lose some clones; where checked, under half of the loss comes from unresolved V genes, and the rest has no known cause. The V and J calls and the clone size are those of that table, but D and trimming were determined from the DNA. The sample records over 150,000 clones, 86% of which are singletons. 2% to 2.5% of the sample belongs to the ten largest clones. Reading from cysteine to phenylalanine, the CDR3 counts 16 amino acids. Of all the DNA, just the CDR3 is kept, 48 bases in frame from base 1. The germline V gene sets CDR1 to MGHRA and CDR2 to YSYEKL. Trimming removed 0 bases from V and 6 bases from J; the gene matches leave 6 bases unexplained.

Results the study describes overall, beyond this receptor: Of the cluster scores, approximately 95% were above 0 in a later analysis, which found that TCRs clustered in the first cohort also tended to co-occur in the 130 or so validation repertoires. Three of the identified cytomegalovirus-associated TCR beta chains were confirmed in vitro to be specific for cytomegalovirus antigens. The study listed 164 TCR beta chains as associated with cytomegalovirus. Cytomegalovirus status was reported to be diagnosed by the classifier with high specificity and sensitivity in both the original and validation cohorts. The authors suggested that the approach could potentially be generalized to other disease states and immunological phenotypes. While some public TCRs were present in many individuals, most TCR sequences turned up only very rarely across donors. A later analysis had no HLA typing for the validation cohort, so co-occurrence there was scored across all 130 or so repertoires.

Worth noting for this clone: The antigen this receptor binds is unknown. Base qualities are missing; no much larger clone stands one base away.

The rearrangement combines TRBV4-1 with TRBJ1-4; 8 nucleotides in the junction match TRBD1. The TCR was taken from a young woman in good health and CMV-seronegative. The sequencing sample was made of PBMCs. The sequence in DNA is TGCGCCAGCAGCCAAGATCCCGGACAGGGATATGAAAAACTGTTTTTT. Its protein is CASSQDPGQGYEKLFF.